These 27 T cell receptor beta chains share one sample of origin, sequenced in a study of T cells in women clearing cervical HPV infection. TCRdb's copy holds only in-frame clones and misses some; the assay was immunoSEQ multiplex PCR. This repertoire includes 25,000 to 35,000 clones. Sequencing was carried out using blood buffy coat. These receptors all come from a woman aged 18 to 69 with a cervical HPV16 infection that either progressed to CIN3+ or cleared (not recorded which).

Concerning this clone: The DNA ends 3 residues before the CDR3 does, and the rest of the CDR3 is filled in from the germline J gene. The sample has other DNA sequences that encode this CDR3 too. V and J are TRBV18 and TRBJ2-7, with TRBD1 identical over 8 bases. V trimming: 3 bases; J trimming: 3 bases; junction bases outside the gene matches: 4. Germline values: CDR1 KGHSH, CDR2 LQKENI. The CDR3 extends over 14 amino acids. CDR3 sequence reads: CASSPGTGDYEQYF. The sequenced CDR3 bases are TGTGCCAGCTCACCCGGGACAGGAGACTACGAG.

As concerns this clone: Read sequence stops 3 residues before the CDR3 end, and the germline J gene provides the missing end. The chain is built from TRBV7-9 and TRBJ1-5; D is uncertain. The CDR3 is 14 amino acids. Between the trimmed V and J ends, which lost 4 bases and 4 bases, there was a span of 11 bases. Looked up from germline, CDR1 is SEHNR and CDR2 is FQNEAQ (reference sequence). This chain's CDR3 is CASSSTVYNQPQHF. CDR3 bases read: TGTGCCAGCAGCTCCACAGTTTATAATCAGCCC.

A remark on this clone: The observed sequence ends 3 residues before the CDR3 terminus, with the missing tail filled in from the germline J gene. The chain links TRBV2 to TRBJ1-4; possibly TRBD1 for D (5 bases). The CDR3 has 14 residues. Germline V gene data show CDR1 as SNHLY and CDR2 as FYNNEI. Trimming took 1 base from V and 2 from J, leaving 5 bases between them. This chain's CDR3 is CASSEGGTNEKLFF. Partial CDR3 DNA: TGTGCCAGCAGTGAAGGGGGCACTAATGAAAAA.

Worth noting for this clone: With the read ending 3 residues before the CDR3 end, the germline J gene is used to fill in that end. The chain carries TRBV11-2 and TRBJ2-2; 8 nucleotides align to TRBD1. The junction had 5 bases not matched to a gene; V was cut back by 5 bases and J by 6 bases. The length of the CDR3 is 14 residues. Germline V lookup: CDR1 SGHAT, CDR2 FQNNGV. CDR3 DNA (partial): TGTGCCAGCAGCGGACAGGGTCTCCCCGGGGAG. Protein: CASSGQGLPGE. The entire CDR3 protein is CASSGQGLPGELFF.

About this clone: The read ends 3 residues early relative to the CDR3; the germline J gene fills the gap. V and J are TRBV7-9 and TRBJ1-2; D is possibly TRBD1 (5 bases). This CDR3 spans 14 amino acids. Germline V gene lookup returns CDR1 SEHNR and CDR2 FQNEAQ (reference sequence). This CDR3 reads CASSFSGGGDDYTF. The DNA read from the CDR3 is TGTGCCAGCAGCTTTAGCGGGGGAGGCGACGAC. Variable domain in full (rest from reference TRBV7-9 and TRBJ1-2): DTGVSQNPRHKITKRGQNVTFRCDPISEHNRLYWYRQTLGQGPEFLTYFQNEAQLEKSRLLSDRFSAERPKGSFSTLEIQRTEQGDSAMYLCASSFSGGGDDYTFGSGTRLTVV.

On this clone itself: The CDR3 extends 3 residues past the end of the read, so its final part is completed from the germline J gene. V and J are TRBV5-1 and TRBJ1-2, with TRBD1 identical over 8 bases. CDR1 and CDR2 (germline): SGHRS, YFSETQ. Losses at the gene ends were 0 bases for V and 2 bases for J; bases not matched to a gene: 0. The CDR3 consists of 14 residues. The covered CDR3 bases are TGCGCCAGCAGCTTGGGGACAGGGAACTATGGC. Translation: CASSLGTGNYG. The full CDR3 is CASSLGTGNYGYTF. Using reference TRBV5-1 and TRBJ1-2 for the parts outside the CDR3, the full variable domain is KAGVTQTPRYLIKTRGQQVTLSCSPISGHRSVSWYQQTPGQGLQFLFEYFSETQRNKGNFPGRFSGRQFSNSRSEMNVSTLELGDSALYLCASSLGTGNYGYTFGSGTRLTVV.

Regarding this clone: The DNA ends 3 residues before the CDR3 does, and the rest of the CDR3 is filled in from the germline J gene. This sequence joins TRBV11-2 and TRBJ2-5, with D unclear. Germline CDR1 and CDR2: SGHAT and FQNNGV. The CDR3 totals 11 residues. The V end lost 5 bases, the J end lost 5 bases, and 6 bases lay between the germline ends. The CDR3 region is CASSHGETQYF. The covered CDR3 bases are TGTGCCAGCAGCCACGGGGAGACC.

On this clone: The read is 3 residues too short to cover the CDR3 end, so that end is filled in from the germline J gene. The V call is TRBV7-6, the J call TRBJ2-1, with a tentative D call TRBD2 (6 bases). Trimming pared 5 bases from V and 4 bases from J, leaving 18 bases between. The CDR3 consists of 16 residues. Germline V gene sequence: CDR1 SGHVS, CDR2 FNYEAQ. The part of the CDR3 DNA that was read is TGTGCCAGCAGCAGAACTGGGACTGTACCGTACAATGAG. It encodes CASSRTGTVPYNE. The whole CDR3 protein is CASSRTGTVPYNEQFF.

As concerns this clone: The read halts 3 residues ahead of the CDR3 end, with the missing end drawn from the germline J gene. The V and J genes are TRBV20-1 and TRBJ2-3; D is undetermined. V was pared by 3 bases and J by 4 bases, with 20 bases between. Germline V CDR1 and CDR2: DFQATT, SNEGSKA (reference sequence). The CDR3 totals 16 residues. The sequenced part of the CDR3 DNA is TGCAGTGCTAGCTTGAACCGGGTAGATGTCTCAGATACG. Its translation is CSASLNRVDVSDT. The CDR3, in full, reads CSASLNRVDVSDTQYF.

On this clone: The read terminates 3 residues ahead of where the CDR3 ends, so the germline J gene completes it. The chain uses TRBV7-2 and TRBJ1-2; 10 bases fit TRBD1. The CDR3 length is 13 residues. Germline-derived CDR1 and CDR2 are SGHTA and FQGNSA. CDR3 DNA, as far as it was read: TGTGCCAGCCGGACAGGGGGGTCCTACGAC. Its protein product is CASRTGGSYD. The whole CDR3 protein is CASRTGGSYDYTF.

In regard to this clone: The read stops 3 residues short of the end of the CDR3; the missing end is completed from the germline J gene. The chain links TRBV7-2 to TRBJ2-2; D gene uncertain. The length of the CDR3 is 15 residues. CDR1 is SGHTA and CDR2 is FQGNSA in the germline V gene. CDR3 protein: CASSQPFSYNSPLFF. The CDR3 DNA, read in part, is TGTGCCAGCAGCCAACCTTTCTCCTATAATTCACCG.

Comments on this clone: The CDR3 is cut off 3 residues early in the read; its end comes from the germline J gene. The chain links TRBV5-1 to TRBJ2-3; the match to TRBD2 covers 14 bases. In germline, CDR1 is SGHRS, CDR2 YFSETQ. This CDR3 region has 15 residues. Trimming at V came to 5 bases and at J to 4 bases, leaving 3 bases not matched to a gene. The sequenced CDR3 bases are TGCGCCAGCAGGGGACTAGCGGGAGAACCAGATACG. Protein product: CASRGLAGEPDT. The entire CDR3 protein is CASRGLAGEPDTQYF.

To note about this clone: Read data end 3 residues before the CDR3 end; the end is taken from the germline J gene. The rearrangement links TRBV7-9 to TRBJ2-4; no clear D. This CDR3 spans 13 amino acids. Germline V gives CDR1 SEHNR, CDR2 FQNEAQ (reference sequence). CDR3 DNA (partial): TGTGCCAGCAGCTTAGAACCGCGGAGTGGT. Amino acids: CASSLEPRSG. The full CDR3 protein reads CASSLEPRSGQYF.

This chain's CDR3 is CASSSRLAGLTDTQYF. The sequenced CDR3 bases are TGTGCCAGCAGCTCGCGACTAGCGGGGCTGACAGATACG. The chain couples TRBV13 to TRBJ2-3; 11 nucleotides agree with TRBD2. Coverage ceases 3 residues before the CDR3 finishes, and the germline J gene fills in the end. Germline CDR1 is PRHDT and CDR2 is FYEKMQ (reference sequence). The CDR3 spans 16 residues. The V and J ends lost 4 bases and 3 bases, in that order; junction bases with no gene match: 6.

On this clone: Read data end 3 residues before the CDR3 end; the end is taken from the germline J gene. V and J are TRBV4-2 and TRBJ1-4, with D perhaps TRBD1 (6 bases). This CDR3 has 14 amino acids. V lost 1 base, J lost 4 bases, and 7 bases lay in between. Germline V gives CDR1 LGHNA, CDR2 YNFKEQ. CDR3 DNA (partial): TGTGCCAGCAGCCAAGGAGGGGGTAATGAAAAA. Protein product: CASSQGGGNEK. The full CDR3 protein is CASSQGGGNEKLFF.

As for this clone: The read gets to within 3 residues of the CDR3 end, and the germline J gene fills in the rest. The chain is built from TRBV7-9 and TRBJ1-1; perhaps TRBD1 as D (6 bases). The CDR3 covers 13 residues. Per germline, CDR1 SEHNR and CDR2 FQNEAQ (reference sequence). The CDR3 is CASSLADLQGAFF. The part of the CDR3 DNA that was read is TGTGCCAGCAGCTTAGCGGACCTACAGGGA.

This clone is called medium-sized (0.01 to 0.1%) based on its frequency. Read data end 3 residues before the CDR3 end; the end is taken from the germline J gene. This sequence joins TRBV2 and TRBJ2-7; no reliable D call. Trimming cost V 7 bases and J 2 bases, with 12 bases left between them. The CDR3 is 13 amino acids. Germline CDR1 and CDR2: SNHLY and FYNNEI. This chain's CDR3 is CASKARQTYEQYF. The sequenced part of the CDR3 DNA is TGTGCCAGCAAGGCCAGACAAACCTACGAG.

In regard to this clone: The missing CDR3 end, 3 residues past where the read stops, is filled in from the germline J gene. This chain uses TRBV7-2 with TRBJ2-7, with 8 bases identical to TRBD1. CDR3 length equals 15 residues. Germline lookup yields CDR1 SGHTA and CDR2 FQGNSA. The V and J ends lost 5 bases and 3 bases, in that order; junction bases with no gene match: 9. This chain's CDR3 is CASSPPGQALYEQYF. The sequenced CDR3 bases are TGTGCCAGCAGCCCCCCGGGACAGGCCCTCTACGAG.

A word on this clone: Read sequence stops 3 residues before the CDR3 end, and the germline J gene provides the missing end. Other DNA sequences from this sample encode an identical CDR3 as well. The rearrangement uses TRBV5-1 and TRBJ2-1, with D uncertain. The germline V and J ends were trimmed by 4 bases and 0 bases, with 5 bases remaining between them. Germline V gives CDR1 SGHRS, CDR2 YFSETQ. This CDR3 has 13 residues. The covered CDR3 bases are TGCGCCAGCAGCCTAAGCTCCTACAATGAG. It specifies CASSLSSYNE. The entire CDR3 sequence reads CASSLSSYNEQFF.

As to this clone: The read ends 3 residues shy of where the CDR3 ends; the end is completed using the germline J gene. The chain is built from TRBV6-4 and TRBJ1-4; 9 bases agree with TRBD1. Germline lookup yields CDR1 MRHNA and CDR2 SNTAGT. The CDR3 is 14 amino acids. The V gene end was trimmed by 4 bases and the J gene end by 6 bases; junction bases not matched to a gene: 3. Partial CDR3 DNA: TGTGCCAGCAGTGTGGGACAGGGATATGAAAAA. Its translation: CASSVGQGYEK. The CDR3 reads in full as CASSVGQGYEKLFF.

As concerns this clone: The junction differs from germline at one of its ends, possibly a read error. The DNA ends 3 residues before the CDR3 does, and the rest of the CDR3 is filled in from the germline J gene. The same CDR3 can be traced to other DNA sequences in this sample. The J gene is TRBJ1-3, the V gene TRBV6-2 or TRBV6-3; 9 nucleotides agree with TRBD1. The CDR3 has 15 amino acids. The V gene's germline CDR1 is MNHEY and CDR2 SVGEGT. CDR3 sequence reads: CASSSTGGRGNTIYF. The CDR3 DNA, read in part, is TGTGCCAGCAGTTCGACAGGGGGACGAGGAAACACG.

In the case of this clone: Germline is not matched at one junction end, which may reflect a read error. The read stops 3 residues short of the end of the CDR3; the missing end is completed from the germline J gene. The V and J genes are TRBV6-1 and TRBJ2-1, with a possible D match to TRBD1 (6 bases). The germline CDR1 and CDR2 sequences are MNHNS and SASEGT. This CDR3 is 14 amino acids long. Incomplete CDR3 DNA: TGTGCCAGCAGTAAAGCTACAGGGTTGGATGAG. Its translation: CASSKATGLDE. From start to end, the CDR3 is CASSKATGLDEQFF.

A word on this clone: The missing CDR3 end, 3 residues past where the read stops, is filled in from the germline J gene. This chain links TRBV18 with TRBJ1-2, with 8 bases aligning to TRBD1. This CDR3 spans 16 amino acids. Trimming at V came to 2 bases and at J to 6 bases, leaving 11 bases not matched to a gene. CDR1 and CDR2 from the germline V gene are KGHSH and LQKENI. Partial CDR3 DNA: TGTGCCAGCTCACCAAGACGGACAGGGTCGGTGGATGGC. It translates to CASSPRRTGSVDG. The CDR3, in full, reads CASSPRRTGSVDGYTF.

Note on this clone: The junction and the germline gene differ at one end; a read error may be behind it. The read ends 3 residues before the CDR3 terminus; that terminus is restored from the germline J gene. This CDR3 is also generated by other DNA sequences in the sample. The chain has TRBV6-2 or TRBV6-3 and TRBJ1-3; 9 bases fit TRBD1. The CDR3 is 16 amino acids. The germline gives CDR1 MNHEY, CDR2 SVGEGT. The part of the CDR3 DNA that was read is TGTGCCAGCAGTTACGGAGAACAGGGGGCTCGCTACACT. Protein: CASSYGEQGARYT. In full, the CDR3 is CASSYGEQGARYTIYF.

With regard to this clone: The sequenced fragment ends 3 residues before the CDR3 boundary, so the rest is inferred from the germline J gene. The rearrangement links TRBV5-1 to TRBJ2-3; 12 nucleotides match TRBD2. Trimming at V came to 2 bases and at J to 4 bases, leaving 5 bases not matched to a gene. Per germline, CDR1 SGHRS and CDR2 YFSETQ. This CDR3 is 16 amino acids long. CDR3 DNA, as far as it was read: TGCGCCAGCAGCTTCCTAGCGGGAGGGCCCGCAGATACG. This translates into CASSFLAGGPADT. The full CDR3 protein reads CASSFLAGGPADTQYF.

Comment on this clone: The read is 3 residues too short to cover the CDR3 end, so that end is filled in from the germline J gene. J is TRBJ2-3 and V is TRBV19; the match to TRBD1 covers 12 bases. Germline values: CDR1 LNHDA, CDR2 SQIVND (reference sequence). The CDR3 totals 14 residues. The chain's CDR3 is CASSGTGGNQPQYF. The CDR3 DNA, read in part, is TGTGCCAGTAGCGGGACAGGGGGCAATCAGCCG.

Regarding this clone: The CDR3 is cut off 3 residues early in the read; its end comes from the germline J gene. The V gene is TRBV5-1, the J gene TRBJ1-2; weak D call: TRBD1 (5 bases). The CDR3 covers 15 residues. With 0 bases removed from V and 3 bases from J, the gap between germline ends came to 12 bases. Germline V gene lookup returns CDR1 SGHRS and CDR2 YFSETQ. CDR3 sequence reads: CASSLAPGVDYGYTF. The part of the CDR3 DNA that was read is TGCGCCAGCAGCTTGGCTCCGGGGGTGGACTATGGC.